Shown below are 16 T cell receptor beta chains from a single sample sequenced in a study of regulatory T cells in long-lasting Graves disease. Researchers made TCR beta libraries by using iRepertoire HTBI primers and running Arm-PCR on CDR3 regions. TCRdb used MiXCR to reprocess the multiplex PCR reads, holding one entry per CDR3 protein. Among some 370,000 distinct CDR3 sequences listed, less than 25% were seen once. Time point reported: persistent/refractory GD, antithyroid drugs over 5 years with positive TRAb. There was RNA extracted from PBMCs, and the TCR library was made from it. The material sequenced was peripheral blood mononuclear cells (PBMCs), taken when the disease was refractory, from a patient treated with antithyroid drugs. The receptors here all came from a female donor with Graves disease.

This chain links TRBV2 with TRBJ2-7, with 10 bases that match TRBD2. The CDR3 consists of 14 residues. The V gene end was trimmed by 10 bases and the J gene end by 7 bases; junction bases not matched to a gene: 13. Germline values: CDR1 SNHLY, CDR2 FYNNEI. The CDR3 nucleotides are TGTGCCACCACTAGCGGGGATACCGCGGGGGAGCAGTACTTC. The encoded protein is CATTSGDTAGEQYF.

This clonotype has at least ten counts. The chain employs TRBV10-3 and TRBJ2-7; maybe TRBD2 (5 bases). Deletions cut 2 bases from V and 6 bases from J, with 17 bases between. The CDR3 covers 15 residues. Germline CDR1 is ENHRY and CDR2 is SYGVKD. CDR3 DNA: TGTGCCATCAGTGAGGCGTCCACCCAGGCGGGCGAGCAGTACTTC. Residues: CAISEASTQAGEQYF.

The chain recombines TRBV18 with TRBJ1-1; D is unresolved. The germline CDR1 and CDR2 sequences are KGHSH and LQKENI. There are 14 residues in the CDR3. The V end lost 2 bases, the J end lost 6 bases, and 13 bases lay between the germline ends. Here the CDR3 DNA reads TGTGCCAGCTCACCAGGGGAACGGAGGGCTGAAGCTTTCTTT. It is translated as CASSPGERRAEAFF.

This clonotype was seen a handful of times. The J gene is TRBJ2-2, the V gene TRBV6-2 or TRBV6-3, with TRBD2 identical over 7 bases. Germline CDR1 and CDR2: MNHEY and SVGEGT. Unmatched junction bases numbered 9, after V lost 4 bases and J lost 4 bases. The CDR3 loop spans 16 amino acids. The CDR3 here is CASSLRLARSTGELFF. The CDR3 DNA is TGTGCCAGCAGTTTAAGACTAGCTCGTAGCACCGGGGAGCTGTTTTTT.

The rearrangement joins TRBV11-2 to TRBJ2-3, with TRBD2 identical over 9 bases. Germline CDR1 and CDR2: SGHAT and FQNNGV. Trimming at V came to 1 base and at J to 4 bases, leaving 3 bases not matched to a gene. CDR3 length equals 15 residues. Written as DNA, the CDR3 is TGTGCCAGCAGCTTAGTAGCGGGAGAGGCAGATACGCAGTATTTT. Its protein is CASSLVAGEADTQYF.

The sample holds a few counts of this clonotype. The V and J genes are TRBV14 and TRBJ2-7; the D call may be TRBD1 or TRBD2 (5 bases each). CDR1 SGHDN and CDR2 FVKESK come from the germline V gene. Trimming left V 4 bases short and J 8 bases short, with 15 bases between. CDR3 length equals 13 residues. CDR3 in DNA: TGTGCCAGCAGCCCTCGGACAACCGGGAAGCAGTACTTC. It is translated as CASSPRTTGKQYF.

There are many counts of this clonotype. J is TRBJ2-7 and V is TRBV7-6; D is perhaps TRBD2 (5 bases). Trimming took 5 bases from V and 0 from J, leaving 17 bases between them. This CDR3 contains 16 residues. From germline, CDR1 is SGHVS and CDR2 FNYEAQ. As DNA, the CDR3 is TGTGCCAGCAGCCGAGGTTATCAGCGGAGCTCCTACGAGCAGTACTTC. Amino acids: CASSRGYQRSSYEQYF.

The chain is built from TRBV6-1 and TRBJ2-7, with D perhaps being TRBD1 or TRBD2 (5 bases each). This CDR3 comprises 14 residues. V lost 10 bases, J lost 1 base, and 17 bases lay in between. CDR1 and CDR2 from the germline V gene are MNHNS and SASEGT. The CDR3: CATRSGAPSYEQYF. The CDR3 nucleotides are TGTGCCACCCGCTCCGGGGCTCCTTCCTACGAGCAGTACTTC.

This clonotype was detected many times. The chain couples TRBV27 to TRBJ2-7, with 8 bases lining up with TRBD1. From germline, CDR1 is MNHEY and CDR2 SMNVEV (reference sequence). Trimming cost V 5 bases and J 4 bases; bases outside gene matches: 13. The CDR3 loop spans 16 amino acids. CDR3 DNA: TGTGCCAGCAGTCCCCTCGCCGGGACAGGACCTTACGAGCAGTACTTC. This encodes CASSPLAGTGPYEQYF.

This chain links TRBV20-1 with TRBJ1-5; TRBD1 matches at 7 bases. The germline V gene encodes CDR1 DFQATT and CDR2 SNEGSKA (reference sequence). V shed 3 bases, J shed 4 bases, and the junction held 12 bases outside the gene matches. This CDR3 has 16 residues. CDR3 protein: CSARAQPGQPNQPQHF. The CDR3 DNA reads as TGCAGTGCTAGGGCTCAACCGGGACAGCCAAATCAGCCCCAGCATTTT.

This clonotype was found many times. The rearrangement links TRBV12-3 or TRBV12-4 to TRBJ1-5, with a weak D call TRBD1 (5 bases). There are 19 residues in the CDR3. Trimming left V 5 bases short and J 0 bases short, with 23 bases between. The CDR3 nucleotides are TGTGCCAGCAGTCCGATTGAAGGGGACGGGGGGGATAGCAATCAGCCCCAGCATTTT. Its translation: CASSPIEGDGGDSNQPQHF.

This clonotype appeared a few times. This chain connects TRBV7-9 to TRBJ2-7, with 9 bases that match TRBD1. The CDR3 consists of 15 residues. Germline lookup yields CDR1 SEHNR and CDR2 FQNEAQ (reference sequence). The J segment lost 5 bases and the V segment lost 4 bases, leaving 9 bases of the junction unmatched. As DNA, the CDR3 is TGTGCCAGCAGCTCCACAGGGGGCTATTCCCACGAGCAGTACTTC. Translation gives CASSSTGGYSHEQYF. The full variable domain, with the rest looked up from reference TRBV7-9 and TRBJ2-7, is DTGVSQNPRHKITKRGQNVTFRCDPISEHNRLYWYRQTLGQGPEFLTYFQNEAQLEKSRLLSDRFSAERPKGSFSTLEIQRTEQGDSAMYLCASSSTGGYSHEQYFGPGTRLTVT.

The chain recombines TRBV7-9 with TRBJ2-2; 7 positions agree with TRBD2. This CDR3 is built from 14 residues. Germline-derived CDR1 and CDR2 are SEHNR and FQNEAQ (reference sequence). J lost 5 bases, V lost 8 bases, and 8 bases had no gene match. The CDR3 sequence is CASLPIGGTGELFF. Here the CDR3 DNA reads TGTGCCAGCTTACCAATCGGGGGGACCGGGGAGCTGTTTTTT.

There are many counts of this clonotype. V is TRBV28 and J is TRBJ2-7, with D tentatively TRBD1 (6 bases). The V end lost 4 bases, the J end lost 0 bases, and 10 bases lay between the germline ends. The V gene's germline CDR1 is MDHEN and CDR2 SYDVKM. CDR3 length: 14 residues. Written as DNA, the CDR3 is TGTGCCAGCAGTTATGACAGGATCTCCTACGAGCAGTACTTC. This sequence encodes CASSYDRISYEQYF.

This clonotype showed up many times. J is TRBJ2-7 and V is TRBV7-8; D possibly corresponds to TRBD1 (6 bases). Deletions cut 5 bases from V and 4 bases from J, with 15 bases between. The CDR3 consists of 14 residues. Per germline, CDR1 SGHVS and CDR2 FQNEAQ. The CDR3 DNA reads TGTGCCAGCAGCACCGAGACAGGTTCGTACGAGCAGTACTTC. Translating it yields CASSTETGSYEQYF. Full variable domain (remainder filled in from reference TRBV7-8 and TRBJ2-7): GAGVSQSPRYKVAKRGQDVALRCDPISGHVSLFWYQQALGQGPEFLTYFQNEAQLDKSGLPSDRFFAERPEGSVSTLKIQRTQQEDSAVYLCASSTETGSYEQYFGPGTRLTVT.

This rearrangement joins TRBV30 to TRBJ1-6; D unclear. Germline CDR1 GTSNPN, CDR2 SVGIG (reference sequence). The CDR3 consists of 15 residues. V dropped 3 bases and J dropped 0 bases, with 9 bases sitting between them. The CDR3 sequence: CAWREGGSYNSPLHF. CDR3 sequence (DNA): TGTGCCTGGAGGGAAGGCGGCTCCTATAATTCACCCCTCCACTTT.